This T cell receptor (beta chain) was identified in a study of blood T cell repertoires in COVID-19. Study summary: Donors in the United States, Italy and Spain gave samples during acute or convalescent COVID-19. Nucleic acid was either cDNA or gDNA, and it came from T cells, B-cell-depleted T cells, or PBMCs.

Deletions cut 4 bases from V and 4 bases from J, with 13 bases between. The CDR3 spans 14 residues. Per germline, CDR1 SEHNR and CDR2 FQNEAQ (reference sequence). Clones were read by immunoSEQ multiplex PCR, and TCRdb kept only the in-frame ones, dropping some. The sample includes some 98,000 clones, roughly 88% seen only once; the top ten take around 25%. The receptor was derived from a man in his sixties with acute or convalescent COVID-19. V is TRBV7-9 and J is TRBJ1-1, with D possibly matching TRBD1 (5 bases). The sequencing input was peripheral blood. CDR3 DNA sequence: TGTGCCAGCAGCTCACCCATCGGGGGCACTGAAGCTTTCTTT. This translates into CASSSPIGGTEAFF.